This T cell receptor beta chain stems from a study of blood T cell repertoires in COVID-19 (dated by TCRdb to the early 2020s). Concerning the study at large: Samples from collaborators originated in the United States, Italy and Spain and spanned both the acute and convalescent phases of COVID-19. The prospective study material was composed of cDNA or gDNA derived from T cells, B-cell-depleted T cells, or PBMCs. Subjects who had been exposed to COVID-19, were actively infected with it, or had recovered from it provided the deeply sampled blood TCRbeta repertoires that made up the dataset. A freely available public database, intended as a resource for researchers studying the immune response to SARS-CoV-2, is where the repertoires were released. Samples were obtained from the ongoing ImmuneRACE study (first 160 participants) and from some 1,300 subjects provided by 6 global collaborators. Sample metadata almost always included a de-identified subject ID, COVID-19 status, age in years and sex. Where available, HLA class I and class II types were obtained from metadata supplied by the sample provider rather than from assay-based typing. What the authors observed across the whole study: The quantity of clinical and demographic metadata differed by source and by participant and was supplied without curation.

CDR1 and CDR2 were assigned from the germline V gene as MDHEN and SYDVKM. From V the trimming removes 4 bases and from J it removes 5 bases, while the gene matches leave 10 bases of the junction unaccounted for. The CDR3 numbers 16 residues from cysteine through phenylalanine. The read is trimmed to its CDR3 DNA, 48 bases read in frame from base 1. The immunoSEQ Assay, a bias-controlled multiplex PCR, was used to amplify TCRbeta CDR3 regions from genomic DNA. The published analysis was carried out like this. The number of nucleated cells in each sample was estimated by amplification of reference gene primers within the assay. To quantify the absolute abundance of each unique TCRbeta CDR3 rearrangement, sequence reads were collapsed and filtered. Productive Simpson clonality was computed per sample as the square root of Simpson's diversity index over productive rearrangements. TCRdb carries this immuneACCESS record with in-frame sequences only. Its versions omit some clonotypes, under half of them owing to an unresolved V gene in the studies checked, with the rest unexplained. From that table come the V and J calls and clone size; the DNA was used to work out D and trimming. This sample lists 210,000 or so clones; 70% to 80% were detected once. The ten largest clones represent about 14% of the sample.

A second Seattle source provided samples from volunteer blood donors who had recovered from COVID-19. Collaborating institutions collected whole blood in K2EDTA tubes following their own protocols. For TCRbeta analysis, collaborator samples were shipped as frozen whole blood, as isolated PBMCs, or as DNA extracted from either sample type. Comment on this clone: Its antigen specificity is not known. The input lacks base qualities; no much larger clone sits a single base away.

This receptor was taken from a man aged 50-60 years who had recovered from COVID-19. What was sequenced was peripheral blood. The sequence joins TRBV28 to TRBJ2-2, and 7 junction bases match TRBD2. For the CDR3, the sequence is CASSSPGGVETGELFF. The DNA is TGTGCCAGCAGTTCTCCGGGGGGAGTAGAAACCGGGGAGCTGTTTTTT. Outside the CDR3, residues come from the reference TRBV28 and TRBJ2-2 proteins, so the full variable domain is: DVKVTQSSRYLVKRTGEKVFLECVQDMDHENMFWYRQDPGLGLRLIYFSYDVKMKEKGDIPEGYSVSREKKERFSLILESASTNQTSMYLCASSSPGGVETGELFFGEGSRLTVL.